These 23 T cell receptor beta chains were all obtained from the same sample, sequenced in a study of blood T cell repertoires in COVID-19. Clones were sequenced by immunoSEQ multiplex PCR, and TCRdb holds only the in-frame ones, with some missing. This sample has more than 250,000 clones, with approximately 85% found just once. The specimen sequenced was peripheral blood. These receptors were obtained from a human donor in a cohort sampled during active COVID-19.

This chain uses TRBV30 with TRBJ1-3; D uncertain. The CDR3 is made up of 12 amino acids. The germline gives CDR1 GTSNPN, CDR2 SVGIG (reference sequence). Trimming shortened V by 5 bases and J by 8 bases, and 13 bases separated the two germline ends. The CDR3 DNA reads as TGTGCCTGGGCCCCGGGGAGGGACACCATATATTTT. Translation gives CAWAPGRDTIYF. Based on the CDR3 plus reference TRBV30 and TRBJ1-3, the full variable domain is SQTIHQWPATLVQPVGSPLSLECTVEGTSNPNLYWYRQAAGRGLQLLFYSVGIGQISSEVPQNLSASRPQDRQFILSSKKLLLSDSGFYLCAWAPGRDTIYFGEGSWLTVV.

This chain links TRBV5-4 with TRBJ2-7; TRBD2 matches 8 bases. With 1 base clipped from V and 3 bases from J, the junction kept 3 bases outside the gene matches. Germline V gene data show CDR1 as SGHNT and CDR2 as YYREEE (reference sequence). CDR3 length equals 14 residues. CDR3 in DNA: TGTGCCAGCAGCTTGTCGGGACTAGACTACGAGCAGTACTTC. Translation gives CASSLSGLDYEQYF.

The CDR3 nucleotides are TGTGCCAGCAAACCAGATCGGCAGGGCTTCTATGGCTACACCTTC. This sequence encodes CASKPDRQGFYGYTF. The gene calls are TRBV28 and TRBJ1-2, with D possibly TRBD1 on 5 matching bases. Germline V gives CDR1 MDHEN, CDR2 SYDVKM. The CDR3 is 15 amino acids. Trimming removed 7 bases at V and 4 bases at J, with 19 bases between.

To note about this clone: At one end the junction does not follow the germline gene, possibly because of a read error. V usage is TRBV23-1 and J usage is TRBJ1-5; 9 bases agree with TRBD1. TRBV23-1 is an ORF, with its function uncertain. The CDR3 length is 14 residues. CDR3 DNA sequence: TGCGCCAGCACTCAAGGGACAGGGCCTCAGCCCCAGCATTTT. Amino acid sequence: CASTQGTGPQPQHF.

This sequence joins TRBV19 and TRBJ1-1; 7 positions match TRBD1. From germline, CDR1 is LNHDA and CDR2 SQIVND (reference sequence). Unmatched junction bases numbered 15, after V lost 3 bases and J lost 5 bases. The CDR3 is made up of 17 amino acids. The CDR3: CASSINRGLFYETEAFF. In DNA, the CDR3 is TGTGCCAGTAGTATTAACAGGGGCCTTTTTTATGAGACTGAAGCTTTCTTT.

V gene TRBV15 combines with J gene TRBJ1-4, with D perhaps TRBD1 (5 bases). The germline gives CDR1 LNHNV, CDR2 YYDKDF (reference sequence). V dropped 0 bases and J dropped 4 bases, with 18 bases sitting between them. This CDR3 region has 18 residues. Here the CDR3 reads CATSRDLPKTVDNEKLFF. The DNA of the CDR3 is TGTGCCACCAGCAGAGATTTGCCGAAGACAGTGGATAATGAAAAACTGTTTTTT.

This clone came up once. The chain carries TRBV12-3 or TRBV12-4 and TRBJ2-1; D is uncertain. This CDR3 is built from 12 residues. V lost 4 bases, J lost 7 bases, and 8 bases lay in between. The CDR3 spells CASSWLGNEQFF. The CDR3 DNA reads as TGTGCCAGCAGTTGGCTAGGAAATGAGCAGTTCTTC.

The chain joins TRBV10-3 to TRBJ2-5, with TRBD2 matching 9 bases. The CDR3 has 13 residues. V was pared by 6 bases and J by 4 bases, with 3 bases of the junction left unmatched. Germline V gene sequence: CDR1 ENHRY, CDR2 SYGVKD. CDR3 DNA: TGTGCCATCAGCTCGACTAGCGGAGAGACCCAGTACTTC. This translates into CAISSTSGETQYF.

This sequence joins TRBV4-3 and TRBJ1-1; perhaps TRBD1 as D (6 bases). Looked up from germline, CDR1 is LGHNA and CDR2 is YSLEER. V gave up 1 base and J gave up 6 bases, with 15 bases separating them. There are 15 residues in the CDR3. The CDR3, as DNA: TGCGCCAGCAGCCAAGTACAGGGATCCCTCTCTGAAGCTTTCTTT. Translated, it gives CASSQVQGSLSEAFF.

The gene calls are TRBV9 and TRBJ1-2; TRBD1 matches at 12 bases. The CDR3 is 17 residues long. CDR1 SGDLS and CDR2 YYNGEE come from the germline V gene. Trimming took 3 bases from V and 2 from J; bases not matched to a gene: 8. CDR3 loop: CASSGRDRGLLNYGYTF. The CDR3 DNA is TGTGCCAGCAGCGGCCGGGACAGGGGGCTTTTAAACTATGGCTACACCTTC.

This clone appeared once. This chain uses TRBV19 with TRBJ1-6; 11 positions match TRBD1. The CDR3 is made up of 15 amino acids. With 6 bases clipped from V and 10 bases from J, the junction kept 8 bases outside the gene matches. CDR1 LNHDA and CDR2 SQIVND come from the germline V gene (reference sequence). The DNA for the CDR3 is TGTGCCAGTAGACTAGGACAGGGGGCACAGTCACCCCTCCACTTT. Translated, it gives CASRLGQGAQSPLHF.

The V and J genes are TRBV6-5 and TRBJ2-7; the match to TRBD1 covers 10 bases. Per germline, CDR1 MNHEY and CDR2 SVGAGI. V was pared by 6 bases and J by 11 bases, with 7 bases of the junction left unmatched. CDR3 size: 12 residues. This CDR3 is CASSRGTGAEYF. In nucleotides, the CDR3 is TGTGCCAGCAGCCGAGGGACAGGGGCTGAGTACTTC.

The chain joins TRBV19 to TRBJ1-5, with TRBD1 matching 7 bases. The CDR3 length is 14 residues. CDR1 and CDR2 (germline): LNHDA, SQIVND (reference sequence). V lost 5 bases and J lost 3; bases outside the gene matches: 4. CDR3 residues: CASSGGQPNQPQHF. The CDR3 DNA reads as TGTGCCAGTAGTGGGGGACAGCCCAATCAGCCCCAGCATTTT.

This CDR3 is CASSYSRQGDGYTF. The CDR3 DNA reads TGTGCCAGCAGTTACTCGCGGCAGGGGGATGGCTACACCTTC. This rearrangement joins TRBV6-5 to TRBJ1-2; 7 nucleotides align to TRBD1. J was trimmed by 6 bases and V by 0 bases; bases with no gene match: 4. CDR1 and CDR2 from the germline V gene are MNHEY and SVGAGI. This CDR3 has 14 residues.

This clone has only a few counts. The V gene is TRBV29-1, the J gene TRBJ1-2; 10 positions agree with TRBD1. Per germline, CDR1 SQVTM and CDR2 ANQGSEA. CDR3 length: 14 amino acids. With V trimmed by 5 bases and J by 8 bases, 11 bases remained unmatched. The CDR3 sequence is CSVSTLGTGEGYTF. The CDR3 DNA reads as TGCAGCGTTAGCACCCTAGGGACAGGGGAAGGCTACACCTTC.

The chain joins TRBV7-9 to TRBJ1-2; TRBD1 matches 8 bases. In germline, CDR1 is SEHNR, CDR2 FQNEAQ (reference sequence). The V gene end was trimmed by 5 bases and the J gene end by 4 bases; junction bases not matched to a gene: 15. The CDR3 is 17 residues long. The CDR3 is CASSDGRGTGRVYGYTF. Written as DNA, the CDR3 is TGTGCCAGCAGCGACGGTCGCGGGACAGGACGCGTCTATGGCTACACCTTC.

The chain employs TRBV19 and TRBJ1-3; D is unclear. The CDR3 contains 17 residues. Germline V gives CDR1 LNHDA, CDR2 SQIVND (reference sequence). V lost 3 bases to trimming and J lost 0 bases, with 15 bases between them. Here the CDR3 DNA reads TGTGCCAGTAGTATTGTCCTCGAGGTTGCCTCTGGAAACACCATATATTTT. Its protein is CASSIVLEVASGNTIYF.

This chain uses TRBV6-2 or TRBV6-3 with TRBJ2-7, with 7 nucleotides matching TRBD2. CDR1 and CDR2 (germline): MNHEY, SVGEGT. With 6 bases clipped from V and 7 bases from J, the junction kept 3 bases outside the gene matches. This CDR3 comprises 11 residues. The CDR3 nucleotides are TGTGCCAGCAGCCAAGCGGGGGAGCAGTACTTC. Translating gives CASSQAGEQYF.

The genes are TRBV7-8 and TRBJ2-7, with 8 positions matching TRBD2. Looked up from germline, CDR1 is SGHVS and CDR2 is FQNEAQ. The CDR3 spans 16 residues. V trimming: 1 base; J trimming: 0 bases; junction bases outside the gene matches: 5. This CDR3 is CASSLVVGGASYEQYF. CDR3 in DNA: TGTGCCAGCAGCTTAGTGGTCGGGGGGGCCTCCTACGAGCAGTACTTC.

This clone has a single count. This sequence joins TRBV7-9 and TRBJ2-7; TRBD2 matches 10 bases. After removal of 5 bases from V and 0 bases from J, the junction contained 7 bases not matched to a gene. CDR3 length: 16 amino acids. From germline, CDR1 is SEHNR and CDR2 FQNEAQ (reference sequence). The CDR3 loop reads CASSRDSGGLSYEQYF. The CDR3 region has the DNA TGTGCCAGCAGCCGCGATAGCGGGGGGCTCTCCTACGAGCAGTACTTC.

This chain connects TRBV4-3 to TRBJ1-1, with D hard to call. Trimming pared 0 bases from V and 1 base from J, leaving 9 bases between. The CDR3 is made up of 15 amino acids. Germline V gene lookup returns CDR1 LGHNA and CDR2 YSLEER. Here the CDR3 reads CASSQDSAKNTEAFF. The CDR3 DNA reads TGCGCCAGCAGCCAAGATAGCGCCAAGAACACTGAAGCTTTCTTT.

Written as DNA, the CDR3 is TGTGCCATCAGTGAAGGGGTGACCTCTGGAAACACCATATATTTT. Amino acid sequence: CAISEGVTSGNTIYF. J is TRBJ1-3 and V is TRBV10-3; D is perhaps TRBD1 (5 bases). Germline V gives CDR1 ENHRY, CDR2 SYGVKD. The CDR3 has 15 amino acids. Trimming removed 3 bases at V and 0 bases at J, with 9 bases between.

For this clone: The same CDR3 can be traced to other DNA sequences in this sample. The chain combines TRBV9 with TRBJ2-7; 9 bases match TRBD1. With 0 bases clipped from V and 2 bases from J, the junction kept 0 bases outside the gene matches. The length of the CDR3 is 14 residues. CDR1 SGDLS and CDR2 YYNGEE come from the germline V gene. CDR3 DNA: TGTGCCAGCAGCGTAGGACAGGGGGCCTACGAGCAGTACTTC. It specifies CASSVGQGAYEQYF.